This T cell receptor beta chain was captured in a study of radiotherapy plus CTLA-4 blockade in lung cancer. Study-level background: Among enrolled patients, roughly 18% responded and 31% achieved disease control.

The protocol was immunoSEQ multiplex PCR, while the TCRdb copy is restricted to in-frame clones and leaves out a portion. This table holds 75,000 to 100,000 clones, around nine tenths found once. The germline V gene encodes CDR1 LNHNV and CDR2 YYDKDF (reference sequence). Trimming took 3 bases from V and 2 from J; bases not matched to a gene: 3. The CDR3 length is 14 residues. Chemo-refractory metastatic non-small-cell lung cancer patients underwent focal radiation alongside CTLA-4 blockade with ipilimumab. Details on this clone: The antigen is undetermined.

Findings and limits, study-wide: Per reports, early blood T cell clone dynamics, plus interferon-beta, forecast response most strongly. Some TCR clones had been derived from tumors. These clones expanded in peripheral blood after radiotherapy plus ipilimumab.

The source is a human donor with non-small cell lung cancer that progressed on radiotherapy plus ipilimumab. The sample was peripheral blood, taken from a patient treated with radiotherapy plus ipilimumab. The gene calls are TRBV15 and TRBJ1-1, with 7 nucleotides matching TRBD1. CDR3 DNA sequence: TGTGCCACCAGCAGGACAGGGTTCAACACTGAAGCTTTCTTT. Its protein is CATSRTGFNTEAFF.